These 14 T cell receptor beta chains originate from one sample sequenced in a study of cytomegalovirus exposure and HLA in healthy donors. In the PCR, 60 Vbeta and 13 Jbeta primers were used. TCRdb keeps only in-frame clones here, not all; method: immunoSEQ multiplex PCR. The sample contains more than 95,000 clones, about 74% of which appear only once. Input material: PBMCs. These receptor sequences come from a woman in her forties or fifties in good health and CMV-seropositive.

The chain combines TRBV5-1 with TRBJ2-7, with a tentative D call TRBD2 (7 bases). This CDR3 region has 16 residues. V was clipped by 0 bases and J by 2 bases, with 15 bases between them. The germline gives CDR1 SGHRS, CDR2 YFSETQ. The CDR3 is CASSLGSGGGAYEQYF. CDR3 nucleotides: TGCGCCAGCAGCTTGGGGTCGGGGGGCGGTGCCTACGAGCAGTACTTC.

The J gene is TRBJ1-2, the V gene TRBV6-5; maybe TRBD1 (5 bases). This CDR3 is 12 amino acids long. CDR1 and CDR2 (germline): MNHEY, SVGAGI. V lost 3 bases and J 9 bases, leaving 11 bases between the germline ends. In DNA, the CDR3 is TGTGCCAGCAGTTATGACGACAGAAGCTACACCTTC. It yields the protein CASSYDDRSYTF.

The CDR3 DNA sequence: TGCGCCAGCAGCTTGGAGGGAGCAGATACGCAGTATTTT. It is translated as CASSLEGADTQYF. The V and J genes are TRBV5-1 and TRBJ2-3; perhaps TRBD2 as D (5 bases). Germline V gene sequence: CDR1 SGHRS, CDR2 YFSETQ. CDR3 length: 13 amino acids. Trimming left V 0 bases short and J 4 bases short, with 6 bases between.

The J gene is TRBJ1-3, the V gene TRBV18; D ambiguous. The germline gives CDR1 KGHSH, CDR2 LQKENI. The V gene lost 3 bases and the J gene lost 0 bases, with 18 bases spanning the gap. CDR3 length: 18 residues. The CDR3 DNA sequence: TGTGCCAGCTCACCCCTAGGAGCTCGGCCTAGCTCTGGAAACACCATATATTTT. Translated, it gives CASSPLGARPSSGNTIYF.

The genes are TRBV19 and TRBJ1-2; D is undetermined. V shed 3 bases and J shed 6 bases, with 14 bases lying between them. The CDR3 extends over 14 amino acids. Per germline, CDR1 LNHDA and CDR2 SQIVND (reference sequence). The chain's CDR3 is CASSIRGIRNGYTF. CDR3 sequence (DNA): TGTGCCAGTAGTATCCGGGGAATTAGGAATGGCTACACCTTC.

The rearrangement links TRBV5-8 to TRBJ2-5; 7 bases agree with TRBD1. Germline V gene data show CDR1 as SGHTS and CDR2 as YDEGEE. CDR3 size: 15 residues. V lost 4 bases to trimming and J lost 4 bases; unmatched junction nucleotides: 10. The CDR3 is CASSPDRVMGETQYF. The CDR3 DNA is TGTGCCAGCAGCCCAGACAGGGTGATGGGAGAGACCCAGTACTTC.

In DNA, the CDR3 is TGTGCCAGCAGATCGACAGCCTCCGTCTACGAGCAGTACTTC. Protein product: CASRSTASVYEQYF. The chain employs TRBV6-6 and TRBJ2-7; perhaps TRBD1 as D (5 bases). The CDR3 spans 14 residues. Germline V gives CDR1 MNHNY, CDR2 SVGAGI (reference sequence). V was shortened by 6 bases and J by 3 bases, with 15 bases between the two germline ends.

The chain couples TRBV4-1 to TRBJ1-5; TRBD1 agrees at 8 bases. The CDR3 loop spans 16 amino acids. CDR1 MGHRA and CDR2 YSYEKL come from the germline V gene. V lost 3 bases, J lost 4 bases, and 8 bases stayed unmatched. The CDR3 protein is CASSQRGGQGNQPQHF. DNA of the CDR3: TGCGCCAGCAGCCAGAGAGGCGGACAGGGAAATCAGCCCCAGCATTTT.

V is TRBV9 and J is TRBJ2-2; maybe TRBD2 (6 bases). The CDR3 totals 12 residues. Trimming shortened V by 2 bases and J by 9 bases, and 8 bases separated the two germline ends. Looked up from germline, CDR1 is SGDLS and CDR2 is YYNGEE. The CDR3 DNA sequence: TGTGCCAGCAGCGTCGCGGGGAGGGAGCTGTTTTTT. It yields the protein CASSVAGRELFF.

The chain couples TRBV10-3 to TRBJ2-1; a weak D match, TRBD1 (6 bases). The CDR3 extends over 19 amino acids. The germline V gene has CDR1 ENHRY and CDR2 SYGVKD. The V end lost 0 bases, the J end lost 1 base, and 19 bases lay between the germline ends. The CDR3 loop is CAISESTLKGHRSYNEQFF. The CDR3 DNA reads TGTGCCATCAGTGAGTCGACTCTTAAGGGACACCGATCCTACAATGAGCAGTTCTTC.

The chain combines TRBV5-6 with TRBJ2-1, with no clear D. V was shortened by 4 bases and J by 4 bases, with 3 bases between the two germline ends. Germline loops: CDR1 SGHDT, CDR2 YYEEEE. This CDR3 spans 11 amino acids. The CDR3 coding sequence is TGTGCCAGCAGCCTTTACAATGAGCAGTTCTTC. Amino acid sequence: CASSLYNEQFF.

This clone was detected only a few times. The chain has TRBV6-5 and TRBJ1-3; TRBD1 is a possible D gene (6 bases). CDR1 MNHEY and CDR2 SVGAGI come from the germline V gene. Trimming pared 5 bases from V and 5 bases from J, leaving 16 bases between. This CDR3 has 15 amino acids. CDR3 in DNA: TGTGCCAGCAGTCCTATAGAAGGGGGTAGAAACACCATATATTTT. Its protein product is CASSPIEGGRNTIYF.

This clone was counted a few times. The CDR3 DNA sequence: TGTGCCACCACGGACGGGAGGGCAGACAAAAACATTCAGTACTTC. Translated, it gives CATTDGRADKNIQYF. The rearrangement uses TRBV6-6 and TRBJ2-4; 8 nucleotides agree with TRBD2. Trimming cost V 10 bases and J 3 bases; bases outside gene matches: 11. Germline lookup yields CDR1 MNHNY and CDR2 SVGAGI (reference sequence). CDR3 length: 15 residues.

This sequence joins TRBV6-1 and TRBJ1-2; tentative D call: TRBD1 (5 bases). This CDR3 spans 13 amino acids. Germline CDR1 is MNHNS and CDR2 is SASEGT. Between the trimmed V and J ends, which lost 3 bases and 5 bases, there was a span of 10 bases. The CDR3 DNA follows: TGTGCCAGCAGTGACGGGGGTACTTATGGCTACACCTTC. Translating gives CASSDGGTYGYTF.